The 3 T cell receptor beta chains below all came from one sample that was sequenced in a study of blood T cell repertoires in COVID-19. Sequencing was performed with immunoSEQ multiplex PCR; in TCRdb, only in-frame clones are kept and a portion is missing. The top ten clones hold around 7.2% of a sample with approximately 320,000 clones, 85% of them seen once. Sequencing was carried out using peripheral blood. The receptors here all came from a human donor in a cohort sampled during active COVID-19.

The V and J genes are TRBV2 and TRBJ2-2; TRBD1 agrees at 7 bases. The CDR3 extends over 14 amino acids. Trimming took 6 bases from V and 1 from J; bases not matched to a gene: 2. Germline V gene data show CDR1 as SNHLY and CDR2 as FYNNEI. The CDR3 DNA is TGTGCCAGCAGGGGGGACAGGAACACCGGGGAGCTGTTTTTT. This encodes CASRGDRNTGELFF.

V gene TRBV6-5 combines with J gene TRBJ1-5; TRBD1 aligns across 8 bases. The CDR3 contains 15 residues. V lost 5 bases to trimming and J lost 0 bases; unmatched junction nucleotides: 3. Germline V gene lookup returns CDR1 MNHEY and CDR2 SVGAGI. The CDR3 loop reads CASSTDRDSNQPQHF. The CDR3 region has the DNA TGTGCCAGCAGTACGGACAGGGATAGCAATCAGCCCCAGCATTTT.

V and J are TRBV12-5 and TRBJ1-1; 8 bases are a match to TRBD1. The J segment lost 7 bases and the V segment lost 0 bases, leaving 1 base of the junction unmatched. The CDR3 consists of 13 residues. Germline lookup yields CDR1 LGHNT and CDR2 FRNRAP. In nucleotides, the CDR3 is TGTGCTAGTGGTTTGGTACAGGGGGTTGAAGCTTTCTTT. This gives the protein CASGLVQGVEAFF.